These 30 T cell receptor beta chains share one sample of origin, sequenced in a study of blood T cell repertoires in COVID-19. Profiling relied on immunoSEQ multiplex PCR, and the TCRdb table lists in-frame clones only, not all of them. Of over 200,000 clones detected, 85% to 90% appear once; the ten largest clones hold 3.1%. Sequenced material: PBMCs or T cells enriched from blood (not recorded which). The receptors were gathered from a woman aged 45-59 years in a cohort exposed to, infected with or recovered from COVID-19 (not recorded which).

The chain carries TRBV18 and TRBJ1-1, with D possibly TRBD1 on 6 matching bases. The V and J ends lost 4 bases and 3 bases respectively, with 15 bases between them. Germline V lookup: CDR1 KGHSH, CDR2 LQKENI. The CDR3 has 15 residues. The DNA for the CDR3 is TGTGCCAGCTCACTCCGGGGGGGCAGGGACACTGAAGCTTTCTTT. Protein: CASSLRGGRDTEAFF.

CDR3 in amino acids: CSVTPGTNYGYTF. CDR3 bases: TGCAGCGTGACTCCCGGGACAAACTATGGCTACACCTTC. The chain has TRBV29-1 and TRBJ1-2; maybe TRBD1 (6 bases). The CDR3 covers 13 residues. Germline CDR1 and CDR2: SQVTM and ANQGSEA. V lost 6 bases, J lost 2 bases, and 13 bases lay in between.

V and J are TRBV19 and TRBJ2-5, with a possible D match to TRBD1 (6 bases). The germline V gene encodes CDR1 LNHDA and CDR2 SQIVND (reference sequence). The CDR3 runs 13 residues. Trimming pared 8 bases from V and 0 bases from J, leaving 10 bases between. The DNA for the CDR3 is TGTGCCAGTGCAAGGACAGACCAAGAGACCCAGTACTTC. This sequence encodes CASARTDQETQYF.

The chain joins TRBV11-2 to TRBJ2-1, with 8 bases identical to TRBD1. This CDR3 spans 17 amino acids. The V gene end was trimmed by 5 bases and the J gene end by 2 bases; junction bases not matched to a gene: 11. CDR1 SGHAT and CDR2 FQNNGV come from the germline V gene. In DNA, the CDR3 is TGTGCCAGCAGCCTCCGATCCGACAGGGGCCCCTACAATGAGCAGTTCTTC. Its protein product is CASSLRSDRGPYNEQFF.

V gene TRBV5-1 combines with J gene TRBJ1-2; D unresolved. The germline CDR1 and CDR2 sequences are SGHRS and YFSETQ. CDR3 length: 15 residues. V was pared by 0 bases and J by 9 bases, with 18 bases between. CDR3 coding DNA: TGCGCCAGCAGCTTGGTCCGGGGAAGATTTATGAGCTACACCTTC. Translation: CASSLVRGRFMSYTF.

The rearrangement joins TRBV7-9 to TRBJ2-1; 8 bases align to TRBD2. Germline trimming cut 7 bases from V and 5 bases from J; bases unmatched to any gene: 7. This CDR3 has 14 amino acids. Germline assignment: CDR1 SEHNR and CDR2 FQNEAQ (reference sequence). This chain's CDR3 is CASNTRGGNNEQFF. For the CDR3, the DNA is TGTGCCAGCAATACCCGGGGGGGAAACAATGAGCAGTTCTTC.

This clone was seen just once. The rearrangement uses TRBV2 and TRBJ1-6; 8 nucleotides agree with TRBD1. The germline V gene encodes CDR1 SNHLY and CDR2 FYNNEI. With V trimmed by 6 bases and J by 10 bases, 2 bases remained unmatched. The CDR3 consists of 12 residues. CDR3 DNA: TGTGCCAGCAGGGGGACAGGATCACCCCTCCACTTT. Its protein is CASRGTGSPLHF.

J is TRBJ1-1 and V is TRBV5-1; D might be TRBD1 (6 bases). The CDR3 is 17 residues long. The germline gives CDR1 SGHRS, CDR2 YFSETQ. Trimming pared 0 bases from V and 0 bases from J, leaving 15 bases between. The CDR3 DNA reads as TGCGCCAGCAGCTTGGTCAACAGGGATTCCATGAACACTGAAGCTTTCTTT. As protein: CASSLVNRDSMNTEAFF.

This chain uses TRBV9 with TRBJ2-1; 9 bases match TRBD1. The CDR3 runs 16 residues. The germline gives CDR1 SGDLS, CDR2 YYNGEE. V was clipped by 7 bases and J by 9 bases; unmatched bases: 17. CDR3 nucleotides: TGTGCCAGCGGTTTATGGGCGGGGACAGGGTATGGTGAGCAGTTCTTC. Amino acid sequence: CASGLWAGTGYGEQFF.

A few counts support this clone. The chain combines TRBV6-2 or TRBV6-3 with TRBJ1-6, with TRBD1 as a possible D gene (6 bases). V lost 4 bases and J lost 13, with 14 bases in between. Germline-derived CDR1 and CDR2 are MNHEY and SVGEGT. The CDR3 has 13 residues. CDR3 protein: CASSWDTRGPLHF. CDR3 sequence (DNA): TGTGCCAGCAGTTGGGACACCCGAGGGCCCCTCCACTTT.

V gene TRBV10-2 combines with J gene TRBJ2-1; TRBD2 matches 9 bases. Germline V gene sequence: CDR1 WSHSY, CDR2 SAAADI. This CDR3 has 16 residues. V lost 7 bases and J lost 7; bases outside the gene matches: 14. For the CDR3, the DNA is TGCGCCAGCAAGAATCCCGCGGGGGGGCCGAGGAATGAGCAGTTCTTC. Translated, it gives CASKNPAGGPRNEQFF.

V gene TRBV4-1 combines with J gene TRBJ2-3; D not certain. The V end was cut by 3 bases, the J end by 2 bases, with 9 bases between. The CDR3 sequence is 14 residues long. Germline V gene lookup returns CDR1 MGHRA and CDR2 YSYEKL. CDR3 loop: CASSQRRDTDTQYF. The CDR3 nucleotides are TGCGCCAGCAGCCAGCGAAGAGACACAGATACGCAGTATTTT.

This clone was counted a few times. The genes are TRBV5-1 and TRBJ1-2, with TRBD1 matching over 9 bases. V lost 4 bases, J lost 7 bases, and 8 bases stayed unmatched. The CDR3 totals 14 residues. CDR1 and CDR2 (germline): SGHRS, YFSETQ. In DNA form, the CDR3 reads TGCGCCAGCAGCGTAACCGGGACAGGGTTTGGCTACACCTTC. This sequence encodes CASSVTGTGFGYTF.

The chain has TRBV2 and TRBJ2-1, with 14 nucleotides matching TRBD2. V shed 6 bases and J 1 base; nucleotides not matched to a gene: 5. Germline CDR1 reads SNHLY; CDR2 reads FYNNEI. CDR3 length: 17 amino acids. The CDR3, as DNA: TGTGCCAGCAGGCTGACTAGCGGGGGGGGATCCTACAATGAGCAGTTCTTC. Translating gives CASRLTSGGGSYNEQFF.

The gene calls are TRBV7-3 and TRBJ2-4, with D unresolved. The CDR3 extends over 13 amino acids. Germline assignment: CDR1 SGHTA and CDR2 FQGTGA. The V gene lost 5 bases and the J gene lost 7 bases, with 12 bases spanning the gap. The CDR3 loop is CASSAQLGNIQYF. For the CDR3, the DNA is TGTGCCAGCAGCGCCCAGTTGGGCAACATTCAGTACTTC. Based on the CDR3 plus reference TRBV7-3 and TRBJ2-4, the full variable domain is GAGVSQTPSNKVTEKGKYVELRCDPISGHTALYWYRQSLGQGPEFLIYFQGTGAADDSGLPNDRFFAVRPEGSVSTLKIQRTERGDSAVYLCASSAQLGNIQYFGAGTRLSVL.

This rearrangement joins TRBV7-2 to TRBJ2-7; maybe TRBD1 (5 bases). This CDR3 is built from 14 residues. Per the germline V gene, CDR1 is SGHTA and CDR2 is FQGNSA. The germline V and J ends were trimmed by 5 bases and 6 bases, with 17 bases remaining between them. CDR3 DNA sequence: TGTGCCAGCAGCCCGCCCCGGGCAGGGCCCGAGCAGTACTTC. Translation: CASSPPRAGPEQYF.

V and J are TRBV2 and TRBJ2-6; a possible D gene is TRBD2 (5 bases). Germline V gene data show CDR1 as SNHLY and CDR2 as FYNNEI. V was shortened by 7 bases and J by 0 bases, with 19 bases between the two germline ends. The CDR3 is 18 residues long. CDR3: CASNPRRGTFSGANVLTF. CDR3 nucleotide sequence: TGTGCCAGCAACCCAAGACGGGGAACATTCTCTGGGGCCAACGTCCTGACTTTC.

J is TRBJ1-6 and V is TRBV4-3; a weak D match, TRBD1 (5 bases). The length of the CDR3 is 15 residues. Per germline, CDR1 LGHNA and CDR2 YSLEER. The ends were cut back, 3 bases at V and 7 bases at J, with 13 bases in the middle. CDR3 region: CASSQGTEINSPLHF. The CDR3 DNA follows: TGCGCCAGCAGCCAGGGGACTGAAATCAATTCACCCCTCCACTTT.

The V gene is TRBV4-2, the J gene TRBJ2-1, with 7 bases matching TRBD2. J was trimmed by 5 bases and V by 0 bases; bases with no gene match: 4. The CDR3 covers 15 residues. The germline V gene has CDR1 LGHNA and CDR2 YNFKEQ. The CDR3 here is CASSQEVGGNNEQFF. The CDR3, as DNA: TGTGCCAGCAGCCAAGAAGTCGGGGGGAACAATGAGCAGTTCTTC.

The chain carries TRBV29-1 and TRBJ1-1; no clear D. The CDR3 consists of 14 residues. Germline CDR1 reads SQVTM; CDR2 reads ANQGSEA. Trimming took 7 bases from V and 1 from J, leaving 16 bases between them. CDR3 amino acids: CSAADREGNTEAFF. The CDR3 DNA reads TGCAGCGCGGCGGATCGGGAGGGGAACACTGAAGCTTTCTTT.

V gene TRBV7-3 combines with J gene TRBJ2-3; 9 bases line up with TRBD2. The CDR3 consists of 22 residues. Germline CDR1 reads SGHTA; CDR2 reads FQGTGA. V shed 5 bases, J shed 2 bases, and the junction held 26 bases outside the gene matches. CDR3 DNA sequence: TGTGCCAGCAGCCCCCACTGGACAGTTGGCGGGGGGGGCATTGGGACCACAGATACGCAGTATTTT. Translation: CASSPHWTVGGGGIGTTDTQYF.

This clone came up once. The chain employs TRBV3-1 (or the pseudogene TRBV3-2) and TRBJ2-1; 11 nucleotides align to TRBD2. The CDR3 loop spans 15 amino acids. Per the germline V gene, CDR1 is LGHDT and CDR2 is YNNKEL (reference sequence). With V trimmed by 6 bases and J by 9 bases, 10 bases remained unmatched. The CDR3 nucleotides are TGTGCCAGCAGGACACTAGCGGGGGATATCTCTGAGCAGTTCTTC. Translation gives CASRTLAGDISEQFF.

The V and J genes are TRBV11-2 and TRBJ2-3; no definite D call. CDR3 size: 16 residues. The germline gives CDR1 SGHAT, CDR2 FQNNGV. Trimming removed 2 bases from V and 1 base from J, with 13 bases in between. DNA of the CDR3: TGTGCCAGCAGCTTAAAGAGAGCCATACGCACAGATACGCAGTATTTT. The encoded protein is CASSLKRAIRTDTQYF.

The chain carries TRBV10-3 and TRBJ2-7, with 9 nucleotides matching TRBD2. This CDR3 spans 17 amino acids. J gave up 0 bases and V 3 bases, and 9 bases lay outside the gene matches. The germline gives CDR1 ENHRY, CDR2 SYGVKD. CDR3 DNA: TGTGCCATCAGTGAACCGCTTGGGCGGGGGGGCTCCTACGAGCAGTACTTC. As protein: CAISEPLGRGGSYEQYF.

The V gene is TRBV4-2, the J gene TRBJ1-3, with D possibly matching TRBD1 (5 bases). The CDR3 sequence is 16 residues long. Germline V gene lookup returns CDR1 LGHNA and CDR2 YNFKEQ. V gave up 2 bases and J gave up 1 base, with 12 bases separating them. CDR3 sequence: CASSQLAQGSGNTIYF. In DNA form, the CDR3 reads TGTGCCAGCAGCCAACTCGCCCAGGGTTCTGGAAACACCATATATTTT.

This clone was counted a few times. The genes are TRBV7-2 and TRBJ1-2; 7 bases fit TRBD1. The CDR3 has 15 residues. The germline V gene encodes CDR1 SGHTA and CDR2 FQGNSA. After removal of 5 bases from V and 10 bases from J, the junction contained 16 bases not matched to a gene. In nucleotides, the CDR3 is TGTGCCAGCAGCACGTCCTACCGGGACAGAAAAGACTACACCTTC. Its protein product is CASSTSYRDRKDYTF.

The J gene is TRBJ2-5, the V gene TRBV2; 8 bases are shared with TRBD2. This CDR3 has 14 amino acids. The germline V gene encodes CDR1 SNHLY and CDR2 FYNNEI. Trimming cost V 2 bases and J 3 bases; bases outside gene matches: 2. The CDR3 loop reads CASSEWRGEETQYF. The DNA of the CDR3 is TGTGCCAGCAGTGAATGGCGGGGGGAAGAGACCCAGTACTTC. The full variable domain, with the rest looked up from reference TRBV2 and TRBJ2-5, is EPEVTQTPSHQVTQMGQEVILRCVPISNHLYFYWYRQILGQKVEFLVSFYNNEISEKSEIFDDQFSVERPDGSNFTLKIRSTKLEDSAMYFCASSEWRGEETQYFGPGTRLLVL.

The rearrangement uses TRBV5-1 and TRBJ2-3; TRBD2 matches at 10 bases. The trim removed 2 bases at V and 2 bases at J, leaving 14 bases unmatched. There are 19 residues in the CDR3. Germline V gene lookup returns CDR1 SGHRS and CDR2 YFSETQ. The CDR3 DNA reads as TGCGCCAGCAGCTTCCAGCGGGGGGGATACGGTCGGGTCACAGATACGCAGTATTTT. Translated: CASSFQRGGYGRVTDTQYF.

This chain links TRBV5-5 with TRBJ2-4, with 7 bases aligning to TRBD1. CDR3 size: 16 residues. With 4 bases clipped from V and 1 base from J, the junction kept 8 bases outside the gene matches. In germline, CDR1 is SGHKS, CDR2 YYEKEE (reference sequence). The CDR3 sequence is CASSLTGVNAKNIQYF. CDR3 DNA: TGTGCCAGCAGCCTTACAGGGGTAAATGCCAAAAACATTCAGTACTTC.

V is TRBV28 and J is TRBJ1-1; D gene uncertain. The CDR3 contains 13 residues. Per germline, CDR1 MDHEN and CDR2 SYDVKM. V was pared by 4 bases and J by 4 bases, with 10 bases between. CDR3 protein: CASSSTVPTEAFF. The DNA of the CDR3 is TGTGCCAGCAGTTCCACTGTTCCCACTGAAGCTTTCTTT.